This T cell receptor beta chain was sequenced in a study of T cell responses to AZD1222 COVID-19 vaccine. Study overall: Second-dose recipients at about 4 or about 12 weeks were treated as one pooled group. Whole-study findings and limits: Donors, mostly white British, included more females; clonal diversity was possibly underestimated. Spike-specific TCR repertoires showed rising breadth and depth after two AZD1222 doses. Baseline antibody screening turned up just a handful of seropositive AZD1222 recipients.

Sequenced by immunoSEQ multiplex PCR; TCRdb stores in-frame clones only, minus some. This table has about 67,000 clones, around 84% appearing once. Comment on this clone: The antigen remains unidentified.

Germline CDR1 reads KGHSH; CDR2 reads LQKENI. The CDR3 has 13 residues. Between the trimmed V and J ends, which lost 3 bases and 10 bases, there was a span of 13 bases. This receptor was obtained from an adult in good health. The material sequenced was peripheral blood, taken on day 0 of AZD1222 vaccination. The V and J genes are TRBV18 and TRBJ2-1, with D hard to call. CDR3 sequence reads: CASSPGTTGEQFF. The CDR3 nucleotides are TGTGCCAGCTCACCGGGTACGACTGGGGAGCAGTTCTTC. The entire variable domain, with the rest obtained from reference TRBV18 and TRBJ2-1, is as follows: NAGVMQNPRHLVRRRGQEARLRCSPMKGHSHVYWYRQLPEEGLKFMVYLQKENIIDESGMPKERFSAEFPKEGPSILRIQQVVRGDSAAYFCASSPGTTGEQFFGPGTRLTVL.